These 27 T cell receptor beta chains were sequenced from one sample in a study of T cells in Graves' hyperthyroidism and ophthalmopathy. Researchers amplified the TCR beta CDR3 regions from RNA transcripts. When the TCR CDR3 underwent first-round RT-PCR, the HTBI primer set was used. TCRdb recomputed calls from the multiplex PCR reads with MiXCR, one row per CDR3 protein. The profile shows 600,000 to 750,000 distinct CDR3 sequences, 17% of them singletons. The specimen sequenced was blood. The origin of the receptors is a man aged 50 to 59 with Graves' hyperthyroidism.

The sample holds a few counts of this clonotype. V and J are TRBV30 and TRBJ1-5; D gene unclear. This CDR3 comprises 16 residues. Germline V CDR1 and CDR2: GTSNPN, SVGIG (reference sequence). Trimming cost V 0 bases and J 9 bases, with 21 bases left between them. The CDR3 protein is CAWSVRSAGKRLPQHF. The CDR3 DNA reads TGTGCCTGGAGTGTACGGTCCGCGGGGAAGCGCCTGCCCCAGCATTTT. The full variable domain, with the rest looked up from reference TRBV30 and TRBJ1-5, is SQTIHQWPATLVQPVGSPLSLECTVEGTSNPNLYWYRQAAGRGLQLLFYSVGIGQISSEVPQNLSASRPQDRQFILSSKKLLLSDSGFYLCAWSVRSAGKRLPQHFGDGTRLSIL.

Ten or more counts support this clonotype. The V gene is TRBV7-2, the J gene TRBJ2-5; 10 bases line up with TRBD2. Germline loops: CDR1 SGHTA, CDR2 FQGNSA. V was pared by 4 bases and J by 5 bases, with 7 bases of the junction left unmatched. CDR3 size: 15 residues. The DNA for the CDR3 is TGTGCCAGCAGCTCCCTAGCGGGAGCGGGTGAGACCCAGTACTTC. It is translated as CASSSLAGAGETQYF.

The genes are TRBV6-2 or TRBV6-3 and TRBJ2-2, with 10 nucleotides matching TRBD2. V was clipped by 0 bases and J by 5 bases; unmatched bases: 3. The CDR3 consists of 16 residues. The V gene's germline CDR1 is MNHEY and CDR2 SVGEGT. The CDR3 protein is CASSYSASGSTGELFF. The CDR3 DNA is TGTGCCAGCAGTTACTCGGCTAGCGGGAGTACCGGGGAGCTGTTTTTT.

This clonotype was observed at least ten times. V and J are TRBV5-1 and TRBJ1-2; perhaps TRBD1 as D (5 bases). V lost 0 bases and J 0 bases, leaving 6 bases between the germline ends. Germline V lookup: CDR1 SGHRS, CDR2 YFSETQ. CDR3 length: 14 residues. CDR3 DNA: TGCGCCAGCAGCTTGGTAGGGGCTAACTATGGCTACACCTTC. Its protein is CASSLVGANYGYTF.

This clonotype was detected ten times or more. The J gene is TRBJ1-5, the V gene TRBV20-1, with D perhaps TRBD1 (5 bases). The ends were cut back, 6 bases at V and 5 bases at J, with 17 bases in the middle. The CDR3 spans 14 residues. The germline CDR1 and CDR2 sequences are DFQATT and SNEGSKA (reference sequence). This CDR3 is CSATQEAFDQPQHF. The CDR3 DNA reads TGCAGTGCAACACAGGAGGCTTTTGATCAGCCCCAGCATTTT.

This clonotype was detected ten times or more. The V call is TRBV7-3, the J call TRBJ1-1; the D gene is possibly TRBD1 (5 bases). Trimming removed 4 bases from V and 5 bases from J, with 11 bases in between. CDR3 length: 13 amino acids. Germline loops: CDR1 SGHTA, CDR2 FQGTGA. The CDR3 DNA follows: TGTGCCAGCAGCTCCGGGACTAGAACTGAAGCTTTCTTT. Translated, it gives CASSSGTRTEAFF.

This clonotype was seen at least ten times. V usage is TRBV5-1 and J usage is TRBJ1-1; D is perhaps TRBD1 (6 bases). The CDR3 is made up of 14 amino acids. Germline V gene sequence: CDR1 SGHRS, CDR2 YFSETQ. The V gene lost 4 bases and the J gene lost 1 base, with 11 bases spanning the gap. CDR3 region: CASSKDSTNTEAFF. The DNA for the CDR3 is TGCGCCAGCAGCAAGGACAGCACGAACACTGAAGCTTTCTTT. Filled out from reference TRBV5-1 and TRBJ1-1, the complete variable domain reads KAGVTQTPRYLIKTRGQQVTLSCSPISGHRSVSWYQQTPGQGLQFLFEYFSETQRNKGNFPGRFSGRQFSNSRSEMNVSTLELGDSALYLCASSKDSTNTEAFFGQGTRLTVV.

There are many counts of this clonotype. V usage is TRBV28 and J usage is TRBJ2-5; 9 bases fit TRBD2. Germline loops: CDR1 MDHEN, CDR2 SYDVKM. The CDR3 is made up of 16 amino acids. The J segment lost 4 bases and the V segment lost 3 bases, leaving 9 bases of the junction unmatched. CDR3 nucleotides: TGTGCCAGCAGTTTTTATTTAGCGGGAGCGGCAGAGACCCAGTACTTC. It codes for CASSFYLAGAAETQYF.

The sample holds many counts of this clonotype. This chain connects TRBV20-1 to TRBJ2-3; 9 bases agree with TRBD1. Per germline, CDR1 DFQATT and CDR2 SNEGSKA (reference sequence). This CDR3 comprises 15 residues. Losses at the gene ends were 3 bases for V and 1 base for J; bases not matched to a gene: 5. CDR3 sequence: CSASLRDRGTDTQYF. The CDR3 bases are TGCAGTGCTAGTCTCCGGGACAGGGGCACAGATACGCAGTATTTT.

This clonotype has ten or more counts. CDR3 nucleotides: TGTGCCAGCAAGCTTAGCGGGAGAAACACAGATACGCAGTATTTT. Protein sequence: CASKLSGRNTDTQYF. V gene TRBV2 combines with J gene TRBJ2-3; TRBD2 matches at 9 bases. Germline trimming cut 7 bases from V and 2 bases from J; bases unmatched to any gene: 7. The CDR3 runs to 15 residues. CDR1 SNHLY and CDR2 FYNNEI come from the germline V gene.

The chain combines TRBV6-1 with TRBJ2-4; 7 positions agree with TRBD1. Germline V CDR1 and CDR2: MNHNS, SASEGT. J lost 3 bases, V lost 6 bases, and 5 bases had no gene match. This CDR3 comprises 14 residues. Here the CDR3 reads CASRGGAGKNIQYF. In nucleotides, the CDR3 is TGTGCCAGCAGAGGGGGCGCGGGCAAAAACATTCAGTACTTC.

This clonotype showed up many times. This chain uses TRBV12-3 or TRBV12-4 with TRBJ1-5; TRBD1 might be the D (6 bases). V lost 6 bases and J lost 0, with 12 bases in between. The CDR3 is made up of 15 amino acids. The CDR3 bases are TGTGCCAGCAGACGGACAGTGAATAGCAATCAGCCCCAGCATTTT. Residues: CASRRTVNSNQPQHF.

This clonotype was detected many times. The gene calls are TRBV3-1 and TRBJ2-1; tentatively, D is TRBD2 (6 bases). CDR1 and CDR2 (germline): LGHDT, YNNKEL (reference sequence). Trimming stripped 0 bases from V and 6 bases from J, with 6 bases between. This CDR3 is built from 13 residues. CDR3 nucleotide sequence: TGTGCCAGCAGCCAAGAGGGGGGCAATGAGCAGTTCTTC. This sequence encodes CASSQEGGNEQFF.

This clonotype was detected ten times or more. The V gene is TRBV20-1, the J gene TRBJ2-7; tentatively, D is TRBD2 (5 bases). The V end was cut by 5 bases, the J end by 0 bases, with 11 bases between. Germline V gene lookup returns CDR1 DFQATT and CDR2 SNEGSKA (reference sequence). This CDR3 is 13 amino acids long. The CDR3 sequence: CSAEGGYSYEQYF. The CDR3 region has the DNA TGCAGTGCTGAGGGCGGGTACTCCTACGAGCAGTACTTC.

The sample holds a few counts of this clonotype. This chain uses TRBV28 with TRBJ2-1; 15 bases are a match to TRBD2. CDR1 and CDR2 from the germline V gene are MDHEN and SYDVKM. J was trimmed by 10 bases and V by 4 bases; bases with no gene match: 5. The CDR3 contains 15 residues. The CDR3 sequence: CASSSGLAGGREQFF. CDR3 bases: TGTGCCAGCAGTTCCGGACTAGCGGGAGGGCGGGAGCAGTTCTTC.

This clonotype was seen more than once but under ten times. The chain employs TRBV11-1 and TRBJ2-1, with 7 positions matching TRBD1. This CDR3 contains 15 residues. The V gene's germline CDR1 is SGHAT and CDR2 FQDESV (reference sequence). V shed 6 bases and J 3 bases; nucleotides not matched to a gene: 8. CDR3: CASRLHRGDYNEQFF. As DNA, the CDR3 is TGTGCCAGCAGACTCCACAGGGGTGACTACAATGAGCAGTTCTTC. Drawing the rest from reference TRBV11-1 and TRBJ2-1, the complete variable domain is EAEVAQSPRYKITEKSQAVAFWCDPISGHATLYWYRQILGQGPELLVQFQDESVVDDSQLPKDRFSAERLKGVDSTLKIQPAELGDSAMYLCASRLHRGDYNEQFFGPGTRLTVL.

This clonotype appeared many times. The genes are TRBV19 and TRBJ2-7; D is unclear. The germline V gene encodes CDR1 LNHDA and CDR2 SQIVND (reference sequence). The CDR3 has 16 residues. V gave up 5 bases and J gave up 2 bases, with 19 bases separating them. Here the CDR3 reads CASSYVAGRSPYEQYF. In DNA form, the CDR3 reads TGTGCCAGTAGTTATGTGGCAGGCCGGAGCCCCTACGAGCAGTACTTC.

This clonotype was counted many times. The chain couples TRBV5-1 to TRBJ2-2; D is unresolved. Germline CDR1 and CDR2: SGHRS and YFSETQ. The ends were cut back, 1 base at V and 6 bases at J, with 10 bases in the middle. There are 14 residues in the CDR3. CDR3 protein: CASSLLSLPGELFF. CDR3 nucleotide sequence: TGCGCCAGCAGCTTGCTGAGCCTACCCGGGGAGCTGTTTTTT.

The chain is built from TRBV27 and TRBJ2-5, with 8 bases aligning to TRBD1. This CDR3 spans 13 amino acids. Germline loops: CDR1 MNHEY, CDR2 SMNVEV (reference sequence). With V trimmed by 6 bases and J by 7 bases, 7 bases remained unmatched. The CDR3 sequence is CASRKRQGLTQYF. CDR3 nucleotide sequence: TGTGCCAGCAGAAAAAGACAGGGGTTGACCCAGTACTTC.

This clonotype showed up just a few times. The V call is TRBV3-1, the J call TRBJ2-7; D may be TRBD1 or TRBD2 (5 bases each). Trimming removed 1 base at V and 2 bases at J, with 12 bases between. CDR3 length: 15 residues. CDR1 LGHDT and CDR2 YNNKEL come from the germline V gene (reference sequence). The CDR3 nucleotides are TGTGCCAGCAGCCAAGTTTGGCAGGGACCCTACGAGCAGTACTTC. It specifies CASSQVWQGPYEQYF.

The table lists this clonotype with a count of one. This may be a read error: a much more frequent sequence differs by one nucleotide. The V call is TRBV6-2 or TRBV6-3, the J call TRBJ1-1; a possible D gene is TRBD1 (5 bases). V was shortened by 6 bases and J by 4 bases, with 18 bases between the two germline ends. Germline V lookup: CDR1 MNHEY, CDR2 SVGEGT. The CDR3 totals 15 residues. The CDR3 DNA reads as TGTGCCAGCAGCAGACAGTCCCAGGGAGGCACTGAAGCTTTCTTT. This codes for CASSRQSQGGTEAFF.

As for this clonotype: This clone may be a read error of a much larger clone one base away. This rearrangement joins TRBV28 to TRBJ2-7, with D perhaps TRBD1 (6 bases). The CDR3 covers 15 residues. Looked up from germline, CDR1 is MDHEN and CDR2 is SYDVKM. Trimming stripped 4 bases from V and 3 bases from J, with 16 bases between. For the CDR3, the DNA is TGTGCCAGCAGTTCAGCCGGGACATTTATCTACGAGCAGTACTTC. The encoded protein is CASSSAGTFIYEQYF.

This clonotype was observed many times. V and J are TRBV28 and TRBJ2-7, with D possibly TRBD2 on 5 matching bases. The CDR3 has 16 amino acids. V was trimmed by 1 base and J by 0 bases, leaving 13 bases between them. CDR1 is MDHEN and CDR2 is SYDVKM in the germline V gene. CDR3: CASSLYGGLSSYEQYF. The CDR3 nucleotides read TGTGCCAGCAGTTTATACGGCGGGTTGAGCTCCTACGAGCAGTACTTC.

The sample holds many counts of this clonotype. V usage is TRBV11-2 and J usage is TRBJ2-3, with 10 bases identical to TRBD2. CDR1 is SGHAT, CDR2 FQNNGV, per germline. This CDR3 comprises 15 residues. The V gene end was trimmed by 6 bases and the J gene end by 4 bases; junction bases not matched to a gene: 7. CDR3 region: CASRGPGLASDTQYF. The CDR3 nucleotides are TGTGCCAGCAGGGGCCCGGGACTAGCGTCAGATACGCAGTATTTT.

This clonotype appeared many times. This chain connects TRBV28 to TRBJ2-1; tentative D call: TRBD2 (6 bases). Germline V gene sequence: CDR1 MDHEN, CDR2 SYDVKM. Trimming removed 7 bases from V and 8 bases from J, with 21 bases in between. This CDR3 contains 15 residues. CDR3 nucleotide sequence: TGTGCCAGCACCCCCGTCGGGAGCCGTTCCGATGAGCAGTTCTTC. This gives the protein CASTPVGSRSDEQFF.

This clonotype appeared a few times. A read error may be the cause here, since a much bigger clone is one base away. The CDR3 loop reads CASTFGLAGGYEQYF. In DNA, the CDR3 is TGTGCCAGCACCTTCGGACTAGCGGGAGGTTACGAGCAGTACTTC. The rearrangement joins TRBV6-1 to TRBJ2-7; 14 bases map to TRBD2. Trimming at V came to 7 bases and at J to 4 bases, leaving 6 bases not matched to a gene. Germline V lookup: CDR1 MNHNS, CDR2 SASEGT. The CDR3 is made up of 15 amino acids.

This clonotype turned up a few times. The chain links TRBV7-8 to TRBJ2-5; D uncertain. Trimming took 7 bases from V and 2 from J, leaving 14 bases between them. This CDR3 comprises 14 residues. Germline V gives CDR1 SGHVS, CDR2 FQNEAQ. For the CDR3, the DNA is TGTGCCAGCACCAAGTTTGGGGAACAAGAGACCCAGTACTTC. Protein product: CASTKFGEQETQYF.